The rows below give T cell receptor beta chains drawn from one sample of a study of blood T cell repertoires in COVID-19. Sequenced by immunoSEQ multiplex PCR; TCRdb stores in-frame clones only, minus some. This table has 150,000 to 200,000 clones, just under 90% appearing once. Sequencing was carried out using peripheral blood. The receptors were sampled from a woman aged 70-85 years with COVID-19, enrolled during active disease. The CDR3 runs from the conserved cysteine through the conserved F or W. Each record gives: D gene, J gene, clone size, V gene, CDR3 protein, CDR3 DNA. A D gene is named only where the DNA matches it firmly. Not every row has a clone size; where given, it reads once, few, many or a size class.

TRBD2 TRBJ2-7 - TRBV28 CASSRTSGPTYEQYF TGTGCCAGCAGTAGGACTAGCGGGCCCACCTACGAGCAGTACTTC
- TRBJ1-2 - TRBV10-3 CAISERGIDGYTF TGTGCCATCAGTGAACGGGGAATCGATGGCTACACCTTC
TRBD1 TRBJ1-1 - TRBV30 CAWGGQTNTEAFF TGTGCCTGGGGGGGACAGACGAACACTGAAGCTTTCTTT
- TRBJ1-5 - TRBV27 CASSLMGDFRQPQHF TGTGCCAGCAGTTTAATGGGGGACTTTAGGCAGCCCCAGCATTTT
- TRBJ2-7 - TRBV27 CASSLSQVSTEQYF TGTGCCAGCAGTTTAAGTCAGGTTTCTACCGAGCAGTACTTC
- TRBJ1-1 - TRBV27 CASSLTGVAEAFF TGTGCCAGCAGTCTCACAGGAGTGGCGGAAGCTTTCTTT
- TRBJ1-1 once TRBV6-5 CASSRIGGSNTEAFF TGTGCCAGCAGTAGAATAGGGGGTTCGAACACTGAAGCTTTCTTT
- TRBJ2-7 - TRBV5-4 CASSQRPGLEGFYEQYF TGTGCCAGCAGCCAAAGACCGGGACTGGAGGGGTTCTACGAGCAGTACTTC
- TRBJ1-4 - TRBV7-9 CASSLWTTPATNEKLFF TGTGCCAGCAGTCTATGGACAACCCCTGCAACTAATGAAAAACTGTTTTTT
- TRBJ2-7 - TRBV7-2 CASSPAGGSYEQYF TGTGCCAGCAGCCCCGCAGGGGGGTCCTACGAGCAGTACTTC
TRBD1 TRBJ1-2 - TRBV27 CASSYMGEWTGFGYGYTF TGTGCCAGCAGTTACATGGGCGAGTGGACAGGGTTCGGCTATGGCTACACCTTC
- TRBJ2-5 - TRBV5-1 CASSLGRTQETQYF TGCGCCAGCAGCTTGGGACGGACTCAAGAGACCCAGTACTTC
TRBD1 TRBJ1-1 - TRBV5-1 CASSLVARGSVNTEAFF TGCGCCAGCAGCTTGGTGGCCAGGGGGAGCGTGAACACTGAAGCTTTCTTT
TRBD2 TRBJ2-7 - TRBV10-3 CAISVAGEFEQYF TGTGCCATCAGTGTAGCGGGAGAGTTCGAGCAGTACTTC
TRBD2 TRBJ2-2 - TRBV30 CAWSDPREGVFTGELFF TGTGCCTGGAGTGATCCCCGGGAGGGGGTCTTCACCGGGGAGCTGTTTTTT
TRBD2 TRBJ2-1 - TRBV3-1/TRBV3-2 CASSQDSSGRLGDEQFF TGTGCCAGCAGCCAAGATTCGAGCGGGAGGCTCGGGGATGAGCAGTTCTTC